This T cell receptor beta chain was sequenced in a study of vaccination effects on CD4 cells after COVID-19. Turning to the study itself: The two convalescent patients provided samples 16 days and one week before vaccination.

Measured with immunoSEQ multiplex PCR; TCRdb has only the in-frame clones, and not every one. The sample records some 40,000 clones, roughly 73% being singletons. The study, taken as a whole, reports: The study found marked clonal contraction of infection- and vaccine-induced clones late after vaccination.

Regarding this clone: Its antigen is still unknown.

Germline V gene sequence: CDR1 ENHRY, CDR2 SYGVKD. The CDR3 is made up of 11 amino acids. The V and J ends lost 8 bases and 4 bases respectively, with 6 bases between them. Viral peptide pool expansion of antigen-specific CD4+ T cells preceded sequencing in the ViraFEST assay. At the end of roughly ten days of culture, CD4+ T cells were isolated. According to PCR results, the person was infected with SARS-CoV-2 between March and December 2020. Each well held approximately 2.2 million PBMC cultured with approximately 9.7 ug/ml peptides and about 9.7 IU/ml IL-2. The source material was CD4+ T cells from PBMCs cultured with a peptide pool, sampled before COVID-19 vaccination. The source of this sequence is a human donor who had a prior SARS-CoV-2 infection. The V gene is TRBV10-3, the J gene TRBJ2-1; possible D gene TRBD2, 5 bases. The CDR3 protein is CAIRGYNEQFF. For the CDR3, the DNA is TGTGCCATCCGAGGGTACAATGAGCAGTTCTTC.